This T cell receptor beta chain was obtained from a study of cytomegalovirus exposure and HLA in healthy donors. In its sample, this clone was seen a few times. The antigen is unknown. Sequenced by immunoSEQ multiplex PCR; TCRdb stores in-frame clones only, minus some. There are around 200,000 clones in the sample; 84% occur only once, and 2.5% to 3.5% lies in the top ten. While the first cohort had about 610 subjects, the donors belonged to the separate validation cohort of about 130 subjects. The CDR3 runs 15 residues. The V and J ends lost 0 bases and 9 bases, in that order; junction bases with no gene match: 7. CDR1 is SEHNR and CDR2 is FQNEAQ in the germline V gene (reference sequence). Study-wide points: Most TCR sequences were rare, but some public TCRs occurred in many donors. Published work reported that the classifier diagnosed cytomegalovirus status with high specificity and sensitivity.

The receptor was derived from a woman between 18 and 29 years old in good health and CMV-seropositive. The chain combines TRBV7-9 with TRBJ2-7; 11 bases are shared with TRBD1. Sequencing was performed on PBMCs. CDR3 loop: CASSLATGTGGLQYF. The CDR3 DNA is TGTGCCAGCAGCTTAGCAACTGGGACAGGGGGTTTGCAGTACTTC.